This T cell receptor (beta chain) derives from a study of shared clonotypes between healthy human individuals. General observations from the study: The small donor group covered limited genetic and exposure diversity.

This clone showed up just a few times. Antigen unknown. Only in-frame clones appear in the TCRdb table, and some are missing; sequencing was by immunoSEQ multiplex PCR. The sample has around 700,000 clones; roughly 70% are singletons. In germline, CDR1 is SQVTM, CDR2 ANQGSEA. The CDR3 spans 14 residues. The V gene lost 6 bases and the J gene lost 0 bases, with 12 bases spanning the gap. The sample taken for sequencing was memory CD4+ T cells sorted from blood. Noted subset: CD45RA-negative fraction. The origin of this receptor is a woman in her twenties or thirties in good health. This chain connects TRBV29-1 to TRBJ1-5, with a possible D match to TRBD1 (5 bases). CDR3 loop: CSVTQVYSNQPQHF. The CDR3 bases are TGCAGCGTGACACAGGTTTATAGCAATCAGCCCCAGCATTTT.